The 10 T cell receptor beta chains listed next were all sequenced from one sample in a study of control samples from healthy donors and cancer patients. TCRdb keeps only in-frame clones here, not all; method: immunoSEQ multiplex PCR. Among over 85,000 clones listed, under 95% were seen once. The sequenced sample was blood. The receptors originated from a young woman in good health.

The gene calls are TRBV6-6 and TRBJ2-5; D uncertain. CDR1 MNHNY and CDR2 SVGAGI come from the germline V gene (reference sequence). This CDR3 spans 13 amino acids. Trimming removed 5 bases at V and 5 bases at J, with 12 bases between. CDR3 DNA: TGTGCCAGCAGTCTGACCGAAAGGGAGACCCAGTACTTC. Translation gives CASSLTERETQYF.

This clone appeared a single time. The rearrangement joins TRBV11-3 to TRBJ2-7; 7 nucleotides align to TRBD1. Germline V lookup: CDR1 SGHNT, CDR2 YENEEA. This CDR3 spans 19 amino acids. V dropped 4 bases and J dropped 3; count of bases not matched to a gene: 21. CDR3 protein: CASSSWDSKLKPTIYEQYF. CDR3 coding DNA: TGTGCCAGCAGCTCATGGGACAGCAAACTGAAACCGACTATCTACGAGCAGTACTTC.

The V call is TRBV5-3, the J call TRBJ1-4; D remains unclear. TRBV5-3 is noted as an ORF with a role that remains uncertain. There are 15 residues in the CDR3. The V end lost 2 bases, the J end lost 3 bases, and 11 bases lay between the germline ends. CDR3 in DNA: TGTGCCAGAAGCTTTGGGTTTTCGCCTAATGAAAAACTGTTTTTT. This gives the protein CARSFGFSPNEKLFF.

The chain carries TRBV6-2 or TRBV6-3 and TRBJ1-2, with 9 nucleotides matching TRBD1. The CDR3 runs 14 residues. CDR1 MNHEY and CDR2 SVGEGT come from the germline V gene. V shed 6 bases and J 2 bases; nucleotides not matched to a gene: 4. The CDR3 here is CASSETGGNYGYTF. The CDR3 DNA follows: TGTGCCAGCAGCGAAACAGGGGGCAACTATGGCTACACCTTC.

The chain uses TRBV7-9 and TRBJ1-4; 10 positions match TRBD1. The CDR3 spans 14 residues. Trimming removed 5 bases from V and 8 bases from J; junction bases left unmatched: 5. Germline assignment: CDR1 SEHNR and CDR2 FQNEAQ (reference sequence). The CDR3 protein is CASSTDRGREKLFF. The CDR3 region has the DNA TGTGCCAGCAGCACTGACAGGGGGCGCGAAAAACTGTTTTTT.

The V gene is TRBV7-2, the J gene TRBJ1-1, with D unresolved. The germline gives CDR1 SGHTA, CDR2 FQGNSA. The CDR3 spans 14 residues. The V gene lost 4 bases and the J gene lost 1 base, with 10 bases spanning the gap. The CDR3 DNA reads TGTGCCAGCAGCTCACAGTCAGCGAACACTGAAGCTTTCTTT. Protein product: CASSSQSANTEAFF.

The V gene is TRBV30, the J gene TRBJ2-7; D not certain. Germline CDR1 reads GTSNPN; CDR2 reads SVGIG (reference sequence). The V and J ends lost 0 bases and 5 bases respectively, with 5 bases between them. CDR3 size: 11 residues. The CDR3 DNA is TGTGCCTGGAGTGTAGTAAACGAGCAGTACTTC. Its translation is CAWSVVNEQYF. The full variable domain, completed using reference TRBV30 and TRBJ2-7, is SQTIHQWPATLVQPVGSPLSLECTVEGTSNPNLYWYRQAAGRGLQLLFYSVGIGQISSEVPQNLSASRPQDRQFILSSKKLLLSDSGFYLCAWSVVNEQYFGPGTRLTVT.

The chain employs TRBV9 and TRBJ1-1; possibly TRBD1 for D (5 bases). The CDR3 contains 13 residues. V gave up 1 base and J gave up 1 base, with 5 bases separating them. The germline V gene has CDR1 SGDLS and CDR2 YYNGEE. Here the CDR3 reads CASSVTGNTEAFF. The DNA of the CDR3 is TGTGCCAGCAGCGTAACAGGGAACACTGAAGCTTTCTTT.

In its sample, this clone was seen a few times. This chain joins TRBV23-1 and TRBJ1-1, with D possibly matching TRBD1 (5 bases). TRBV23-1 is noted as an ORF with a role that remains uncertain. The CDR3 runs to 14 residues. V dropped 6 bases and J dropped 11 bases, with 22 bases sitting between them. CDR3: CASRESPRGAGAFF. CDR3 in DNA: TGCGCCAGCAGAGAGTCGCCGAGGGGAGCAGGGGCTTTCTTT.

The CDR3 here is CASSYLSGAGYTF. CDR3 nucleotides: TGTGCCAGCAGTTACTTGTCAGGGGCTGGCTACACCTTC. The J gene is TRBJ1-2, the V gene TRBV2, with a possible D match to TRBD1 (6 bases). Germline V lookup: CDR1 SNHLY, CDR2 FYNNEI. The length of the CDR3 is 13 residues. The V and J ends lost 5 bases and 7 bases respectively, with 14 bases between them.